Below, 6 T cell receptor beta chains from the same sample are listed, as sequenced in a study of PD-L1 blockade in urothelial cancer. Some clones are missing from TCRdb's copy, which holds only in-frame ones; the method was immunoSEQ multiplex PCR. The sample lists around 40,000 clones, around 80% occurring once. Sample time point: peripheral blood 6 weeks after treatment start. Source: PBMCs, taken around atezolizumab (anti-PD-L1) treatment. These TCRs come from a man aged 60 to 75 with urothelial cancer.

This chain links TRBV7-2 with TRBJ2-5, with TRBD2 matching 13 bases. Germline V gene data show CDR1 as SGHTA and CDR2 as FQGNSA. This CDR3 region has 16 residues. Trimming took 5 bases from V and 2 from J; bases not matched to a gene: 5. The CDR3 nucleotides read TGTGCCAGCAGCCCCCTGGGACTAGCGGGACAAGAGACCCAGTACTTC. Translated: CASSPLGLAGQETQYF.

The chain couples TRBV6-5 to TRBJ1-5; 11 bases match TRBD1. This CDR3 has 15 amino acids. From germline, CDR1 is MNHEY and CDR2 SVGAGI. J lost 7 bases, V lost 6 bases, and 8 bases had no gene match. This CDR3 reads CASSRDRGLRQPQHF. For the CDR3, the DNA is TGTGCCAGCAGCCGGGACAGGGGGTTGAGGCAGCCCCAGCATTTT.

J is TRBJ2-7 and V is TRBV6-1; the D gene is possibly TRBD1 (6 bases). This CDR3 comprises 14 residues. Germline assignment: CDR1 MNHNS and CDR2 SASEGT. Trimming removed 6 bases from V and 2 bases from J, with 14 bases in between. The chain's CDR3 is CASSQKQGPYEQYF. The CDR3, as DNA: TGTGCCAGCAGCCAAAAACAGGGTCCCTACGAGCAGTACTTC.

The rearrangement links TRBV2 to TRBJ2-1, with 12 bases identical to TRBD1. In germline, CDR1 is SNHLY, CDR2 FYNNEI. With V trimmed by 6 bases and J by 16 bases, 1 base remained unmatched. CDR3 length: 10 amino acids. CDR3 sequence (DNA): TGTGCCAGCAGAGGGACAGGGGGCTTCTTC. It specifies CASRGTGGFF. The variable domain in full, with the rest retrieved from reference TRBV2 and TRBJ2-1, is EPEVTQTPSHQVTQMGQEVILRCVPISNHLYFYWYRQILGQKVEFLVSFYNNEISEKSEIFDDQFSVERPDGSNFTLKIRSTKLEDSAMYFCASRGTGGFFGPGTRLTVL.

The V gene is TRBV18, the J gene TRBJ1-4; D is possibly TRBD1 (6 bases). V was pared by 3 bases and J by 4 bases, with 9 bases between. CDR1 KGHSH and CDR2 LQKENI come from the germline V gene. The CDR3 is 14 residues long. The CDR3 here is CASSPAQGNEKLFF. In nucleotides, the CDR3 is TGTGCCAGCTCACCGGCACAGGGTAATGAAAAACTGTTTTTT.

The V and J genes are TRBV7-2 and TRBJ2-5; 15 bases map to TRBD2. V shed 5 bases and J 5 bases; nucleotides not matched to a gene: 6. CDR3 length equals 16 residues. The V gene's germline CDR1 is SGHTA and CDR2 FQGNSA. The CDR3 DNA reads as TGTGCCAGCAGCCCCGGACTAGCGGGGGGGCGGGAGACCCAGTACTTC. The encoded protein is CASSPGLAGGRETQYF.